This T cell receptor (beta chain) was identified in a study of blood T cell repertoires in COVID-19. About the study: COVID-19 samples, acute and convalescent, were from the United States, Italy and Spain. Sample material is recorded as cDNA or gDNA derived from T cells, B-cell-depleted T cells, or PBMCs.

The J segment lost 4 bases and the V segment lost 4 bases, leaving 4 bases of the junction unmatched. Germline lookup yields CDR1 SGHKS and CDR2 YYEKEE (reference sequence). The CDR3 contains 15 residues. In the original workflow: Estimation of nucleated cell counts was performed using reference gene primer amplification. Profiling relied on immunoSEQ multiplex PCR, and the TCRdb table lists in-frame clones only, not all of them. For V, J and clone size, that table is used; D and trimming come from the DNA. The sample lists about 140,000 clones, about 83% occurring once. The V and J genes are TRBV5-5 and TRBJ2-5; TRBD2 agrees at 13 bases. The TCR sequence derives from a human donor in a cohort sampled during active COVID-19. Material for sequencing was peripheral blood. As DNA, the CDR3 is TGTGCCAGCAGCCCCGGACTAGCGGGAGCAGAGACCCAGTACTTC. Its translation: CASSPGLAGAETQYF.